Listed here are 25 T cell receptor beta chains from one sample, sequenced in a study of CD8+ T cells in alopecia areata. In each case, RNA was isolated and then reverse transcribed into cDNA as the sequencing template. This table comes from immunoSEQ multiplex PCR, and its TCRdb copy is limited to in-frame clones, with some not included. The repertoire holds 170,000 or so clones, with about 53% as singletons. The sample's treatment: oral pan-JAK inhibitor, 5-10 mg twice daily. The sequences come from CD8+ T cells sorted from blood, collected at week 24, from a patient treated with tofacitinib. The receptors stem from a human donor with alopecia areata.

This clone was seen only a few times. This sequence joins TRBV10-3 and TRBJ1-2; D uncertain. The CDR3 is 15 residues long. Germline lookup yields CDR1 ENHRY and CDR2 SYGVKD. V was shortened by 3 bases and J by 7 bases, with 18 bases between the two germline ends. The CDR3 spells CAISETGNKLGGYTF. DNA of the CDR3: TGTGCCATCAGTGAAACCGGGAATAAACTCGGTGGCTACACCTTC.

The gene calls are TRBV9 and TRBJ1-2; 8 positions agree with TRBD1. CDR3 length equals 12 residues. Germline CDR1 and CDR2: SGDLS and YYNGEE. J was trimmed by 8 bases and V by 2 bases; bases with no gene match: 2. The chain's CDR3 is CASSVTGGGYTF. The CDR3 DNA is TGTGCCAGCAGCGTTACAGGGGGAGGCTACACCTTC.

The chain recombines TRBV9 with TRBJ1-2; 10 bases map to TRBD1. CDR1 SGDLS and CDR2 YYNGEE come from the germline V gene. The V segment lost 3 bases and the J segment 3 bases; nucleotides outside the gene matches: 5. The CDR3 loop spans 15 amino acids. CDR3 amino acids: CASSAGTGVYYGYTF. CDR3 nucleotide sequence: TGTGCCAGCAGCGCAGGGACAGGGGTCTACTATGGCTACACCTTC.

This chain links TRBV5-6 with TRBJ1-3; D not certain. V lost 4 bases to trimming and J lost 0 bases, with 8 bases between them. Per the germline V gene, CDR1 is SGHDT and CDR2 is YYEEEE. The CDR3 covers 14 residues. CDR3 sequence: CASSLQDSGNTIYF. The CDR3 DNA reads as TGTGCCAGCAGCCTCCAGGACTCTGGAAACACCATATATTTT.

The gene calls are TRBV7-6 and TRBJ2-7; TRBD2 matches at 8 bases. Trimming took 3 bases from V and 0 from J; bases not matched to a gene: 7. Germline CDR1 SGHVS, CDR2 FNYEAQ. The CDR3 runs 16 residues. As DNA, the CDR3 is TGTGCCAGCAGCTTGGAACCTAGCGGGTCCTCCTACGAGCAGTACTTC. It yields the protein CASSLEPSGSSYEQYF.

This chain uses TRBV6-5 with TRBJ1-2; D not certain. The CDR3 has 14 residues. Germline CDR1 reads MNHEY; CDR2 reads SVGAGI. V lost 6 bases to trimming and J lost 4 bases, with 15 bases between them. The CDR3 sequence: CASRPDGRFYGYTF. The DNA of the CDR3 is TGTGCCAGCAGACCGGACGGACGATTCTATGGCTACACCTTC.

Concerning this clone: Other nucleotide sequences from this sample produce the same CDR3. The chain uses TRBV4-3 and TRBJ1-6, with 8 bases identical to TRBD1. The CDR3 covers 15 residues. Germline lookup yields CDR1 LGHNA and CDR2 YSLEER. The V segment lost 0 bases and the J segment 7 bases; nucleotides outside the gene matches: 2. The CDR3 reads CASSQDRTGNSPLHF. In DNA form, the CDR3 reads TGCGCCAGCAGCCAAGATCGGACAGGGAATTCACCCCTCCACTTT.

This chain joins TRBV9 and TRBJ2-7; 7 nucleotides align to TRBD2. The CDR3 is made up of 14 amino acids. Germline-derived CDR1 and CDR2 are SGDLS and YYNGEE. Trimming at V came to 2 bases and at J to 9 bases, leaving 11 bases not matched to a gene. CDR3 residues: CASSVGGGGLGQYF. CDR3 coding DNA: TGTGCCAGCAGCGTCGGCGGGGGAGGCTTAGGGCAGTACTTC. The whole variable domain, filled in from reference TRBV9 and TRBJ2-7, reads DSGVTQTPKHLITATGQRVTLRCSPRSGDLSVYWYQQSLDQGLQFLIQYYNGEERAKGNILERFSAQQFPDLHSELNLSSLELGDSALYFCASSVGGGGLGQYFGPGTRLTVT.

This sequence joins TRBV2 and TRBJ1-5; 9 nucleotides match TRBD1. The CDR3 totals 15 residues. With V trimmed by 4 bases and J by 4 bases, 5 bases remained unmatched. Germline V gene data show CDR1 as SNHLY and CDR2 as FYNNEI. CDR3 protein: CASSAGQGSNQPQHF. The CDR3, as DNA: TGTGCCAGCAGTGCTGGACAGGGGTCAAATCAGCCCCAGCATTTT.

The chain joins TRBV30 to TRBJ1-1, with a possible D match to TRBD1 (5 bases). The CDR3 sequence is 14 residues long. Germline assignment: CDR1 GTSNPN and CDR2 SVGIG (reference sequence). Deletions cut 3 bases from V and 0 bases from J, with 11 bases between. The CDR3 DNA is TGTGCCTGGAGCCAACAGGTACTGAACACTGAAGCTTTCTTT. This encodes CAWSQQVLNTEAFF.

The chain joins TRBV30 to TRBJ1-1; 7 bases map to TRBD1. The length of the CDR3 is 12 residues. The germline V gene has CDR1 GTSNPN and CDR2 SVGIG (reference sequence). The V segment lost 2 bases and the J segment 9 bases; nucleotides outside the gene matches: 6. CDR3 sequence (DNA): TGTGCCTGGAGTACGGGACAGAGAAAAGCTTTCTTT. Protein product: CAWSTGQRKAFF. Combining the CDR3 with reference TRBV30 and TRBJ1-1 gives the whole variable domain SQTIHQWPATLVQPVGSPLSLECTVEGTSNPNLYWYRQAAGRGLQLLFYSVGIGQISSEVPQNLSASRPQDRQFILSSKKLLLSDSGFYLCAWSTGQRKAFFGQGTRLTVV.

The rearrangement links TRBV5-1 to TRBJ2-1; 12 positions match TRBD1. This CDR3 spans 18 amino acids. V was clipped by 0 bases and J by 4 bases; unmatched bases: 8. From germline, CDR1 is SGHRS and CDR2 YFSETQ. The CDR3 DNA reads as TGCGCCAGCAGCTTGGCCGGGACAGGGGGCGCGTCGTACAATGAGCAGTTCTTC. This codes for CASSLAGTGGASYNEQFF.

The J gene is TRBJ2-1, the V gene TRBV5-1; a possible D gene is TRBD1 (5 bases). Trimming left V 4 bases short and J 5 bases short, with 13 bases between. CDR3 length equals 14 residues. Germline CDR1 and CDR2: SGHRS and YFSETQ. CDR3 sequence (DNA): TGCGCCAGCAGCGGGGTGGGGCACCACAATGAGCAGTTCTTC. Translation gives CASSGVGHHNEQFF.

The chain recombines TRBV28 with TRBJ1-6; 7 bases fit TRBD1. The length of the CDR3 is 15 residues. CDR1 is MDHEN and CDR2 is SYDVKM in the germline V gene. With V trimmed by 3 bases and J by 6 bases, 5 bases remained unmatched. This CDR3 reads CASSFDGTVNSPLHF. The CDR3 DNA sequence: TGTGCCAGCAGTTTCGACGGGACAGTTAATTCACCCCTCCACTTT.

The rearrangement joins TRBV21-1 to TRBJ2-7. TRBV21-1 corresponds to a pseudogene. The CDR3 consists of 16 residues. In nucleotides, the CDR3 is TGTGCCAGCAGCTCTCTGTCCTCAAGGGCTAACTACGAGCAGTACTTC. Translating it yields CASSSLSSRANYEQYF.

This rearrangement joins TRBV30 to TRBJ2-1, with 7 bases fitting TRBD2. This CDR3 is built from 16 residues. Trimming removed 2 bases from V and 8 bases from J; junction bases left unmatched: 15. Germline V gene lookup returns CDR1 GTSNPN and CDR2 SVGIG (reference sequence). Here the CDR3 DNA reads TGTGCCTGGAGTAGGTTGCTTGGCGGGGCGGGAGATGAGCAGTTCTTC. Its translation: CAWSRLLGGAGDEQFF. Based on the CDR3 plus reference TRBV30 and TRBJ2-1, the full variable domain is SQTIHQWPATLVQPVGSPLSLECTVEGTSNPNLYWYRQAAGRGLQLLFYSVGIGQISSEVPQNLSASRPQDRQFILSSKKLLLSDSGFYLCAWSRLLGGAGDEQFFGPGTRLTVL.

This sequence joins TRBV30 and TRBJ2-1; 7 positions agree with TRBD1. V was clipped by 6 bases and J by 2 bases; unmatched bases: 13. The CDR3 spans 16 residues. Germline V CDR1 and CDR2: GTSNPN, SVGIG (reference sequence). The CDR3 DNA sequence: TGTGCCTGCGACCTGGGTACCGGGACAGCCTACAATGAGCAGTTCTTC. The encoded protein is CACDLGTGTAYNEQFF.

The chain recombines TRBV5-1 with TRBJ2-3; D uncertain. The ends were cut back, 3 bases at V and 6 bases at J, with 14 bases in the middle. The CDR3 totals 14 residues. The V gene's germline CDR1 is SGHRS and CDR2 YFSETQ. CDR3 DNA sequence: TGCGCCAGCAGCTCTTATACTCAGGTTGATACGCAGTATTTT. It yields the protein CASSSYTQVDTQYF. Full variable domain (outside the CDR3, taken from reference TRBV5-1 and TRBJ2-3): KAGVTQTPRYLIKTRGQQVTLSCSPISGHRSVSWYQQTPGQGLQFLFEYFSETQRNKGNFPGRFSGRQFSNSRSEMNVSTLELGDSALYLCASSSYTQVDTQYFGPGTRLTVL.

This clone appeared a few times. The sample carries other DNA sequences with the same CDR3. This rearrangement joins TRBV14 to TRBJ2-7; 11 bases are a match to TRBD1. Germline V gene sequence: CDR1 SGHDN, CDR2 FVKESK. This CDR3 is built from 13 residues. The junction had 5 bases not matched to a gene; V was cut back by 8 bases and J by 5 bases. For the CDR3, the DNA is TGTGCCAGCCGGGACAGGGGGAACCACGAGCAGTACTTC. Encoded protein: CASRDRGNHEQYF.

The chain couples TRBV6-5 to TRBJ1-1; D perhaps matches TRBD1 (5 bases). V lost 6 bases and J lost 7, with 18 bases in between. Germline assignment: CDR1 MNHEY and CDR2 SVGAGI. The CDR3 is 14 amino acids. The CDR3 nucleotides read TGTGCCAGCAGCTTTCTAAGCGGGGCGGGTGAAGCTTTCTTT. Encoded protein: CASSFLSGAGEAFF.

The V gene is TRBV27, the J gene TRBJ2-7; D is uncertain. CDR1 and CDR2 from the germline V gene are MNHEY and SMNVEV (reference sequence). The CDR3 extends over 14 amino acids. V dropped 3 bases and J dropped 2 bases, with 11 bases sitting between them. The CDR3 here is CASSFSLGPYEQYF. The DNA of the CDR3 is TGTGCCAGCAGTTTCTCCCTTGGGCCCTACGAGCAGTACTTC.

The chain recombines TRBV11-2 with TRBJ2-1, with 9 positions matching TRBD2. This CDR3 is built from 15 residues. Germline V gene data show CDR1 as SGHAT and CDR2 as FQNNGV. The junction had 9 bases not matched to a gene; V was cut back by 7 bases and J by 5 bases. The chain's CDR3 is CASTLGAGGDNEQFF. The CDR3 DNA sequence: TGTGCCAGCACCCTGGGGGCGGGGGGGGACAATGAGCAGTTCTTC.

The CDR3 nucleotides are TGTGCCAGCTTGGGGCAGGGCTCGTTCGGCTACACCTTC. This translates into CASLGQGSFGYTF. The rearrangement uses TRBV27 and TRBJ1-2; possibly TRBD1 for D (5 bases). V lost 8 bases to trimming and J lost 8 bases, with 18 bases between them. The CDR3 runs to 13 residues. Germline CDR1 is MNHEY and CDR2 is SMNVEV (reference sequence).

The chain employs TRBV29-1 and TRBJ2-1; D unclear. The germline V gene encodes CDR1 SQVTM and CDR2 ANQGSEA. The V gene lost 8 bases and the J gene lost 6 bases, with 17 bases spanning the gap. This CDR3 comprises 13 residues. The CDR3 DNA follows: TGCAGCACTGCCTACTATATCGGCAATGAGCAGTTCTTC. Translation gives CSTAYYIGNEQFF.

This clone has just a few counts. The CDR3 here is CASSPGGELDTEAFF. Here the CDR3 DNA reads TGTGCCAGCAGCCCAGGGGGGGAATTGGACACTGAAGCTTTCTTT. This sequence joins TRBV9 and TRBJ1-1; TRBD1 aligns across 7 bases. This CDR3 has 15 amino acids. Germline lookup yields CDR1 SGDLS and CDR2 YYNGEE. Unmatched junction bases numbered 9, after V lost 4 bases and J lost 3 bases.